Below, one T cell receptor beta chain is given with its context. Its binding antigen is unknown. No quality values exist for individual bases; no much larger clone is one base distant. This entry is derived from a study of regulatory T cells in long-lasting Graves disease (dated by TCRdb to the early 2020s). The study in broad terms: Persistent Graves' disease was defined as persistently positive TSH receptor autoantibodies together with antithyroid drug treatment for over 5 years. Peripheral blood TCR sequencing and RNA sequencing compared persistent Graves' disease patients with newly diagnosed Graves' disease patients. The study took place in China and was registered as a clinical trial. A total of about 33 samples underwent TCR sequencing: around 13 from persistent and roughly 20 from newly diagnosed Graves' disease patients. On average, persistent Graves' disease patients in the clinical cohort had been on antithyroid drugs for about 10 years. Broader findings and caveats from the paper: Lower TCR Shannon entropy and fewer highly expanded clones were observed in persistent Graves' disease patients than in newly diagnosed patients, which suggested clonal expansion. The authors noted that the small sample size was a limitation that may lower accuracy. Peripheral blood alone was examined, since thyroid tissue, which constituted the primary lesion, could not be accessed. Patients with persistent disease shared more public clonotypes (about 2,700) than newly diagnosed patients did (about 1,000). TRBV28, TRBJ1-2 and TRBJ2-5 were preferentially used in persistent disease, while TRBV20-1 and TRBJ2-1 were favored in newly diagnosed disease. Sequencing and analysis were limited to the TCR beta chain.

Inclusive of the bounding cysteine and phenylalanine, the CDR3 is 14 residues long. Only CDR3 DNA remains: 42 bases, in frame from the first base. Trimming costs V 0 bases and J 5 bases, and their ends lie 12 bases apart. CDR1 and CDR2 (SGHRS, YFSETQ) derive from the germline V gene. The time point label for this specimen denotes: persistent/refractory GD, antithyroid drugs over 5 years with positive TRAb. For both TCR sequencing and RNA sequencing, RNA was extracted from PBMCs in TRIzol. Graves' disease was diagnosed according to American Thyroid Association guidelines. Recruitment of patients was carried out at an endocrinology department in Xi'an, China. From each patient, around 9.3 milliliters of peripheral blood was collected into an EDTA anticoagulant tube. PBMCs were isolated by Ficoll Paque Plus density gradient separation without further T cell sorting. An Agilent 2100 Bioanalyzer and agarose gel were used to assess RNA quality, and a NanoDrop 2000 was used to measure RNA concentration.

The library came from multiplex PCR. The reads were generated on an Illumina HiSeq 4000. CDR3 regions were amplified by Arm-PCR with iRepertoire HTBI primers to construct TCR beta libraries. PCR products were gel purified before sequencing. Under the source paper's analysis protocol: Gene usage analysis of CDR3 amino acid clonotypes relied on the 55 to 80 TRBV and 15 or so TRBJ segments identified across samples. COPE and FqMerger were used to merge filtered high-quality paired reads into contigs. Contigs were aligned with BLAST to IMGT TRBV, TRBD and TRBJ reference genes, and CDR3 was defined per IMGT. Any clonotype with a frequency above 0.1% was counted as a highly expanded clone. Shannon entropy was used to measure repertoire diversity, and the Gini coefficient was used to measure V-J evenness. Public clonotypes were defined as clonotypes shared by more than one individual. The public sequencing data were trimmed at Q25 with fastp and processed into clonotypes with MiXCR by TCRdb, which kept only in-frame beta chains. When rows share a CDR3 protein, they turn into one entry using the most common DNA and genes. The V and J calls come from TCRdb's annotation, not from the publication. For this sample the table gives 400,000 to 500,000 distinct CDR3 sequences, of which around 21% were detected only once. The ten largest clones capture under 9% of the sample.

Specimen: peripheral blood mononuclear cells (PBMCs), collected when the disease was refractory, from a patient treated with antithyroid drugs. The TCR comes from a female donor with Graves disease. The chain employs TRBV5-1 and TRBJ2-7, and possibly TRBD1, on 5 matching bases. The sequenced DNA: TGCGCCAGCAGCTTGGTAGCAGGGCAACACGAGCAGTACTTC. Its protein is CASSLVAGQHEQYF.